The clone carrying this T cell receptor (beta chain) was counted only a few times. The length of the CDR3 is 15 residues. CDR1 and CDR2 from the germline V gene are SGHRS and YFSETQ. V dropped 4 bases and J dropped 1 base, with 14 bases sitting between them. These data are taken from a study of early T cells in non-severe SARS-CoV-2 infection. Each single cDNA molecule received a unique molecular identifier. A single record per CDR3 protein comes from TCRdb applying MiXCR to the 5' RACE reads. The sample has more than 80,000 distinct CDR3 sequences; 11% are singletons. The chain employs TRBV5-1 and TRBJ1-1; D is unresolved. The TCR originated in an adult who was a healthcare worker with PCR-confirmed SARS-CoV-2 infection or an uninfected control (not recorded which). Sequenced input: whole blood. The DNA for the CDR3 is TGCGCCAGCAGCCCCCCACGGATGGGGAACACTGAAGCTTTCTTT. It encodes CASSPPRMGNTEAFF.